This T cell receptor (beta chain) appears in the sequencing data of a study of T-cell memory formation after mild COVID-19. This CDR3 has 16 residues. Per the germline V gene, CDR1 is MNHEY and CDR2 is SMNVEV (reference sequence). Trimming shortened V by 2 bases and J by 8 bases, and 21 bases separated the two germline ends. As regards this clonotype: The antigen remains unidentified.

Notes on the study in general: Whereas later expanders leaned CD4+, clones contracting day 15 to 85 showed a balanced CD4/CD8 makeup. CM and EM subsets held most contracting CD4+ clones; EMRA held CD8+ ones.

Researchers used 5'RACE with constant-segment primers to make TCR alpha and TCR beta cDNA libraries that carry sample barcodes and UMIs. TCRdb reanalysed the 5' RACE reads using MiXCR and keeps one entry per CDR3 protein. The table includes 140,000 to 150,000 distinct CDR3 sequences, under 30% detected once. The sequenced sample was PBMCs or a T cell subset sorted from them (not recorded which). The sequence came from an adult woman who had mild COVID-19 (a few samples of this study predate the infection). Cell type and time point are not known. The gene calls are TRBV27 and TRBJ1-2, with a weak D call TRBD1 (6 bases). The DNA of the CDR3 is TGTGCCAGCAGTTTAACTCTGGGGGCCTTCTTGTCGGGCTACACCTTC. Protein product: CASSLTLGAFLSGYTF.